Following are 22 T cell receptor beta chains from one sample sequenced in a study of OX40 agonist ivuxolimab in advanced cancers. The repertoire was sequenced with immunoSEQ multiplex PCR; TCRdb's copy has only in-frame clones and lacks some. The sample shows 9,500 to 15,000 clones, 80% of them seen only once. This specimen was CD4+ or CD8+ T cells sorted from blood, taken in a trial of the OX40 agonist ivuxolimab. All receptors come from an adult with an advanced solid tumor such as melanoma, head and neck, liver or kidney cancer.

A few counts support this clone. CDR3: CASSDSSDTGELFF. CDR3 nucleotide sequence: TGTGCCAGCAGTGACAGTTCCGACACCGGGGAGCTGTTTTTT. The chain employs TRBV6-4 and TRBJ2-2; D not resolved. This CDR3 is built from 14 residues. The V and J ends lost 2 bases and 3 bases respectively, with 7 bases between them. The germline V gene encodes CDR1 MRHNA and CDR2 SNTAGT.

The chain is built from TRBV19 and TRBJ1-3; D is possibly TRBD1 (5 bases). V was clipped by 8 bases and J by 0 bases, with 11 bases between them. CDR1 and CDR2 from the germline V gene are LNHDA and SQIVND (reference sequence). The length of the CDR3 is 14 residues. The CDR3 DNA reads as TGTGCCAGTTGGGACGGCGGCTCTGGAAACACCATATATTTT. Residues: CASWDGGSGNTIYF.

The chain employs TRBV18 and TRBJ1-1; D ambiguous. The CDR3 runs 12 residues. V was clipped by 3 bases and J by 6 bases, with 8 bases between them. Germline lookup yields CDR1 KGHSH and CDR2 LQKENI. Here the CDR3 DNA reads TGTGCCAGCTCACCGGACTCCCCTGAAGCTTTCTTT. Its translation: CASSPDSPEAFF. The whole variable domain, filled in from reference TRBV18 and TRBJ1-1, reads NAGVMQNPRHLVRRRGQEARLRCSPMKGHSHVYWYRQLPEEGLKFMVYLQKENIIDESGMPKERFSAEFPKEGPSILRIQQVVRGDSAAYFCASSPDSPEAFFGQGTRLTVV.

This clone appeared a few times. This chain joins TRBV6-8 and TRBJ2-1; D is ambiguous. V dropped 5 bases and J dropped 8 bases, with 7 bases sitting between them. The CDR3 covers 11 residues. Germline V CDR1 and CDR2: MNHGY, SAAAGT. The CDR3 is CASSQTHEQFF. CDR3 in DNA: TGTGCCAGCAGTCAGACGCATGAGCAGTTCTTC.

V gene TRBV11-2 combines with J gene TRBJ2-5; D may match TRBD1 or TRBD2 (6 bases each). Germline CDR1 SGHAT, CDR2 FQNNGV. With 4 bases removed from V and 1 base from J, the gap between germline ends came to 13 bases. The CDR3 covers 15 residues. The CDR3 coding sequence is TGTGCCAGCAGCTCTGTTGGGGGGCTCCAAGAGACCCAGTACTTC. This gives the protein CASSSVGGLQETQYF.

The gene calls are TRBV5-1 and TRBJ1-4, with 7 bases aligning to TRBD1. Germline values: CDR1 SGHRS, CDR2 YFSETQ. The J segment lost 7 bases and the V segment lost 4 bases, leaving 7 bases of the junction unmatched. The CDR3 spans 14 residues. The CDR3 region has the DNA TGCGCCAGCAGCGCGGGACAGAGCTCTGAAAAACTGTTTTTT. Amino acids: CASSAGQSSEKLFF.

This sequence joins TRBV7-6 and TRBJ2-2; a weak D match, TRBD2 (5 bases). The V gene's germline CDR1 is SGHVS and CDR2 FNYEAQ. This CDR3 has 15 residues. The V and J ends lost 3 bases and 0 bases respectively, with 8 bases between them. The DNA for the CDR3 is TGTGCCAGCAGCTTTAGCGTAACGAACACCGGGGAGCTGTTTTTT. Protein product: CASSFSVTNTGELFF.

This clone is categorized as large. The CDR3 DNA follows: TGTGCCAGCAGCTCCGGGACAGGGTCTTTTAATGATGAAAAACTGTTTTTT. Translation: CASSSGTGSFNDEKLFF. This chain joins TRBV13 and TRBJ1-4; TRBD1 aligns across 9 bases. Per germline, CDR1 PRHDT and CDR2 FYEKMQ (reference sequence). The CDR3 contains 17 residues. The V and J ends lost 4 bases and 6 bases, in that order; junction bases with no gene match: 12.

The chain recombines TRBV6-5 with TRBJ2-7; D remains ambiguous. V lost 0 bases, J lost 4 bases, and 7 bases lay in between. Germline V gene sequence: CDR1 MNHEY, CDR2 SVGAGI. The length of the CDR3 is 13 residues. The CDR3 is CASSYSHEYEQYF. The DNA for the CDR3 is TGTGCCAGCAGTTACTCACACGAATACGAGCAGTACTTC.

This clone was observed a few times. The CDR3 region has the DNA TGTGCCAGCAGTTTCGGACAGTCGAGCTCCTACAATGAGCAGTTCTTC. Amino acids: CASSFGQSSSYNEQFF. This sequence joins TRBV6-5 and TRBJ2-1, with TRBD1 as a possible D gene (6 bases). This CDR3 has 16 residues. Germline V gene sequence: CDR1 MNHEY, CDR2 SVGAGI. Trimming cost V 4 bases and J 0 bases, with 13 bases left between them.

The genes are TRBV9 and TRBJ2-5; either TRBD1 or TRBD2 may fit D (6 bases each). V dropped 8 bases and J dropped 1 base, with 18 bases sitting between them. The CDR3 is made up of 15 amino acids. Germline loops: CDR1 SGDLS, CDR2 YYNGEE. The CDR3 reads CARGISPGAQETQYF. DNA for the CDR3: TGTGCCAGAGGGATATCGCCGGGGGCCCAAGAGACCCAGTACTTC.

The chain uses TRBV7-9 and TRBJ2-7; D call uncertain. Germline CDR1 is SEHNR and CDR2 is FQNEAQ (reference sequence). Trimming shortened V by 3 bases and J by 4 bases, and 4 bases separated the two germline ends. The CDR3 is made up of 11 amino acids. The CDR3: CASSFSYEQYF. CDR3 coding DNA: TGTGCCAGCAGCTTTTCATACGAGCAGTACTTC.

The V call is TRBV21-1, the J call TRBJ2-1; the D call in the table, TRBD2, was not verified against the DNA. TRBV21-1 is recorded as a pseudogene. CDR3 length: 14 residues. DNA for the CDR3: TGTGCCGGACCATGGGGGAGGCACAGGAATGAGCAGTTCTTC. As protein: CAGPWGRHRNEQFF.

V is TRBV30 and J is TRBJ1-1; 10 nucleotides line up with TRBD1. Losses at the gene ends were 5 bases for V and 3 bases for J; bases not matched to a gene: 0. This CDR3 has 12 amino acids. CDR1 is GTSNPN and CDR2 is SVGIG in the germline V gene (reference sequence). The CDR3 protein is CAWGTGDTEAFF. As DNA, the CDR3 is TGTGCCTGGGGGACAGGGGACACTGAAGCTTTCTTT.

V gene TRBV18 combines with J gene TRBJ1-4; D not resolved. The V end was cut by 1 base, the J end by 3 bases, with 12 bases between. The CDR3 totals 16 residues. In germline, CDR1 is KGHSH, CDR2 LQKENI. The CDR3 bases are TGTGCCAGCTCACCACGGGAAGACATTGCTAATGAAAAACTGTTTTTT. Residues: CASSPREDIANEKLFF.

This clone is judged medium-sized. This sequence joins TRBV7-9 and TRBJ2-7; D call uncertain. V lost 4 bases, J lost 7 bases, and 8 bases lay in between. The CDR3 is 11 residues long. Germline lookup yields CDR1 SEHNR and CDR2 FQNEAQ (reference sequence). CDR3 nucleotide sequence: TGTGCCAGCAGCTCGAGGCTGGAGCAGTACTTC. Amino acid sequence: CASSSRLEQYF.

The V and J genes are TRBV29-1 and TRBJ1-2; D gene ambiguous. CDR3 length: 11 amino acids. Trimming shortened V by 6 bases and J by 3 bases, and 8 bases separated the two germline ends. The germline V gene encodes CDR1 SQVTM and CDR2 ANQGSEA. In DNA, the CDR3 is TGCAGCGTCGACCAGGACTATGGCTACACCTTC. Translating gives CSVDQDYGYTF.

This clone was seen a handful of times. The V call is TRBV6-1, the J call TRBJ2-7; D gene ambiguous. This CDR3 region has 15 residues. Deletions cut 2 bases from V and 4 bases from J, with 15 bases between. Germline-derived CDR1 and CDR2 are MNHNS and SASEGT. DNA of the CDR3: TGTGCCAGCAGTGAAATTGTGTCAGCCTTATACGAGCAGTACTTC. It specifies CASSEIVSALYEQYF.

The J gene is TRBJ2-3, the V gene TRBV27; TRBD2 aligns across 9 bases. The CDR3 has 16 residues. Germline V gene data show CDR1 as MNHEY and CDR2 as SMNVEV (reference sequence). The junction had 6 bases not matched to a gene; V was cut back by 3 bases and J by 2 bases. The CDR3 is CASSLAAGGNTDTQYF. Here the CDR3 DNA reads TGTGCCAGCAGTTTGGCAGCGGGAGGAAACACAGATACGCAGTATTTT.

This sequence joins TRBV7-9 and TRBJ2-1; tentatively, D is TRBD2 (5 bases). CDR1 is SEHNR, CDR2 FQNEAQ, per germline (reference sequence). The V end was cut by 4 bases, the J end by 4 bases, with 11 bases between. The CDR3 consists of 14 residues. CDR3 bases: TGTGCCAGCAGCTCCCAGCGGAGTTACAATGAGCAGTTCTTC. As protein: CASSSQRSYNEQFF.

V is TRBV29-1 and J is TRBJ2-1; a possible D gene is TRBD2 (6 bases). V was clipped by 6 bases and J by 2 bases, with 17 bases between them. Germline values: CDR1 SQVTM, CDR2 ANQGSEA. The CDR3 covers 15 residues. Written as DNA, the CDR3 is TGCAGCGTGAGCGACCGGGAGAGGACCTACAATGAGCAGTTCTTC. Its translation is CSVSDRERTYNEQFF.

The V call is TRBV5-4, the J call TRBJ1-1, with TRBD1 as a possible D gene (5 bases). The CDR3 covers 13 residues. Germline CDR1 and CDR2: SGHNT and YYREEE (reference sequence). Trimming left V 4 bases short and J 7 bases short, with 14 bases between. CDR3 sequence (DNA): TGTGCCAGCAGCGCGTGGGAGGGGCTTGAAGCTTTCTTT. As protein: CASSAWEGLEAFF.